The 17 T cell receptor beta chains below come from one sample, sequenced in a study of tumor-infiltrating lymphocytes in primary liver carcinoma. Germline DNA was also extracted, and blood RNA was taken from unsorted whole blood. Priming with a constant-region primer yielded TCR beta cDNA from around 540 ng total RNA. Slightly modified ARM-PCR with three nested multiplex PCR rounds yielded TCR beta libraries. Researchers ran the first two PCR rounds for roughly 10 cycles each with TRBV1-TRBV30 forward primers and a C-beta reverse primer. TCRdb fed the multiplex PCR reads into MiXCR, producing one record per CDR3 protein. Of fewer than 400,000 distinct CDR3 sequences in the sample, roughly three fifths were seen once. Specimen: peripheral blood. These receptors were obtained from a woman under 40 with primary liver carcinoma and hepatitis B virus infection.

This clonotype is medium-sized in the sample. This sequence joins TRBV6-5 and TRBJ2-2; 8 bases are shared with TRBD1. The ends lost 5 bases at V and 4 bases at J; junction bases unmatched: 6. CDR1 and CDR2 from the germline V gene are MNHEY and SVGAGI. This CDR3 comprises 15 residues. The CDR3 bases are TGTGCCAGCAGTCCGCGGACAGGGTTCACCGGGGAGCTGTTTTTT. It is translated as CASSPRTGFTGELFF.

The chain recombines TRBV5-8 with TRBJ2-4; 9 bases are a match to TRBD1. Trimming cost V 4 bases and J 14 bases; bases outside gene matches: 7. Germline CDR1 reads SGHTS; CDR2 reads YDEGEE. The CDR3 sequence is 12 residues long. CDR3 in DNA: TGTGCCAGCAGCGCACACAGGGGGCGCAAGTACTTC. This encodes CASSAHRGRKYF.

Of note for this clonotype: Possible read error: a much larger clone is one base away. The chain links TRBV29-1 to TRBJ2-1; perhaps TRBD1 as D (6 bases). The CDR3 contains 14 residues. Germline CDR1 and CDR2: SQVTM and ANQGSEA. CDR3: CSTRREMGASEQLF. CDR3 nucleotides: TGCAGCACCCGACGGGAAATGGGGGCTAGTGAGCAGCTCTTC.

Ten or more counts support this clonotype. J is TRBJ2-4 and V is TRBV11-3; D possibly uses TRBD1 or TRBD2 (5 bases each). Germline V gene data show CDR1 as SGHNT and CDR2 as YENEEA. Trimming left V 3 bases short and J 9 bases short, with 21 bases between. The CDR3 extends over 16 amino acids. CDR3 bases: TGTGCCAGCAGCTTCACCCGGGGCCCCTTATTGTGCATTCAGTACTTC. It encodes CASSFTRGPLLCIQYF.

The V call is TRBV12-3 or TRBV12-4, the J call TRBJ2-4, with D possibly called TRBD1 or TRBD2 (5 bases each). Trimming removed 9 bases from V and 3 bases from J, with 24 bases in between. The CDR3 sequence is 17 residues long. In DNA, the CDR3 is TGTGCCAGTATGGGGGTCAGGGTTGCCTTCGTCAAAAACATTCAGTACTTC. Protein product: CASMGVRVAFVKNIQYF.

This clonotype has at least ten counts. The chain uses TRBV10-3 and TRBJ1-1, with 7 bases that match TRBD1. Germline assignment: CDR1 ENHRY and CDR2 SYGVKD. V lost 5 bases and J lost 8; bases outside the gene matches: 5. The CDR3 length is 12 residues. This CDR3 is CAISSGRGEAFF. The CDR3, as DNA: TGTGCCATCAGTTCGGGCAGGGGGGAAGCTTTCTTT.

This clonotype appeared many times. This chain joins TRBV12-3 or TRBV12-4 and TRBJ2-7; 11 bases match TRBD2. CDR3 size: 19 residues. Unmatched junction bases numbered 16, after V lost 6 bases and J lost 0 bases. The CDR3 sequence is CASSRHPTGTSGFSYEQYF. As DNA, the CDR3 is TGTGCCAGCAGCCGTCACCCCACCGGGACTAGCGGATTCTCCTACGAGCAGTACTTC.

A word on this clonotype: Relative to the germline gene, one junction end is altered; a read error may explain this. This chain links TRBV11-2 with TRBJ2-7; D is ambiguous. The CDR3 sequence is 13 residues long. Germline V gives CDR1 SGHAT, CDR2 FQNNGV. Here the CDR3 reads CSSSLDLVASGYF. CDR3 bases: TGTTCCAGCAGCTTAGATCTAGTGGCCTCGGGGTACTTC.

The J gene is TRBJ1-5, the V gene TRBV12-3 or TRBV12-4; D is unresolved. The CDR3 length is 14 residues. Trimming removed 10 bases at V and 2 bases at J, with 15 bases between. The CDR3 bases are TGTGCCAACGCGAATGGTGCAGGCAATCAGCCCCAGCATTTT. Translation gives CANANGAGNQPQHF.

The J gene is TRBJ2-7, the V gene TRBV11-3; tentative D call: TRBD2 (7 bases). From germline, CDR1 is SGHNT and CDR2 YENEEA. V lost 10 bases and J lost 6, with 22 bases in between. There are 14 residues in the CDR3. The DNA for the CDR3 is TGTGCCAACAGACCGGGGGGCACTTCATCCGAGCAGTACTTC. Residues: CANRPGGTSSEQYF.

V is TRBV5-1 and J is TRBJ2-2, with D possibly matching TRBD1 (5 bases). Trimming pared 6 bases from V and 3 bases from J, leaving 15 bases between. CDR1 is SGHRS, CDR2 YFSETQ, per germline. The CDR3 length is 15 residues. CDR3 sequence reads: CASKLWQGDTGELFF. DNA of the CDR3: TGCGCCAGCAAGCTTTGGCAAGGGGACACCGGGGAGCTGTTTTTT.

A note on this clonotype: An end of the junction does not agree with germline; a read error may underlie this. The rearrangement links TRBV12-3 or TRBV12-4 to TRBJ1-1; TRBD1 matches at 8 bases. The CDR3 sequence is 16 residues long. The chain's CDR3 is CASSPRQGNWNTETFF. The CDR3 nucleotides read TGTGCCAGCAGTCCTCGACAGGGGAACTGGAACACTGAAACTTTCTTT.

Turning to this clonotype: The junction departs from the called germline gene at one end, perhaps through a read error. The rearrangement uses TRBV5-5 and TRBJ2-3; the D gene is possibly TRBD1 (7 bases). The germline CDR1 and CDR2 sequences are SGHKS and YYEKEE (reference sequence). The CDR3 is 15 amino acids. The CDR3, as DNA: TGTACCAGCAGCAGGGGGGACAGCTTCACAGATACGCAGTATTTT. Encoded protein: CTSSRGDSFTDTQYF.

V gene TRBV5-1 combines with J gene TRBJ2-3; D is ambiguous. CDR1 and CDR2 from the germline V gene are SGHRS and YFSETQ. This CDR3 region has 15 residues. Trimming left V 5 bases short and J 2 bases short, with 15 bases between. The CDR3 DNA sequence: TGCGCCAGCAGTTATGGGTCACCAAACACAGATACGCAGTATTTT. Protein sequence: CASSYGSPNTDTQYF.

A single count supports this clonotype. The junction departs from the called germline gene at one end, perhaps through a read error. This chain joins TRBV11-2 and TRBJ2-1, with a weak D call TRBD2 (8 bases). Germline values: CDR1 SGHAT, CDR2 FQNNGV. The CDR3 contains 16 residues. For the CDR3, the DNA is TGTGCCAGCAGCCGTCGAATTTCGGGAGGGGGCAATGAGCTGTTCTTC. It is translated as CASSRRISGGGNELFF.

Notes on this clonotype: One end of the junction varies from germline; a read error may be responsible. The gene calls are TRBV11-2 and TRBJ2-7, with D uncertain. Looked up from germline, CDR1 is SGHAT and CDR2 is FQNNGV. The CDR3 spans 11 residues. The CDR3 protein is CASSVPYELHF. As DNA, the CDR3 is TGTGCCAGCAGCGTCCCCTACGAGCTGCACTTC.

This clonotype was recorded only once. This may be a read error: a much more frequent sequence differs by one nucleotide. The chain has TRBV12-3 or TRBV12-4 and TRBJ2-4; a weak D match, TRBD1 (6 bases). With 1 base removed from V and 8 bases from J, the gap between germline ends came to 12 bases. This CDR3 contains 14 residues. CDR3 DNA sequence: TGTGCCAGCAGTTTAGGGGACATGGGTGACATTCAGTACTTC. Amino acids: CASSLGDMGDIQYF.